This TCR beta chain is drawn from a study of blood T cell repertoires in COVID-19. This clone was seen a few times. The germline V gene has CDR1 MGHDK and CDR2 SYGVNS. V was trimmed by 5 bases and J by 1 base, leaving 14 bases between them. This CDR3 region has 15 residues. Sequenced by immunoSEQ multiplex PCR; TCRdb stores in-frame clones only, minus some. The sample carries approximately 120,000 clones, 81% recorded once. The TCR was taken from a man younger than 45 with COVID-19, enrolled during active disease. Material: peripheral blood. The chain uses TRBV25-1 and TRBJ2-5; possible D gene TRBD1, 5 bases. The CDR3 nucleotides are TGTGCCAGCAGTTTTCAGGGTCTGGCCCAAGAGACCCAGTACTTC. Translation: CASSFQGLAQETQYF.